The 15 T cell receptor beta chains below were found in one sample sequenced in a study of cytomegalovirus exposure and HLA in healthy donors. Vbeta (60) and Jbeta (13) primers were used in the PCR. TCRdb's table, derived via immunoSEQ multiplex PCR, lists solely in-frame clones and lacks some. Here the sample spans 200,000 or so clones, less than 80% being singletons. Sequenced sample: PBMCs. All receptors derive from a girl between 2 and 10 years old in good health and CMV-seronegative.

This clone was seen a few times. CDR3 in amino acids: CASSVGRGGRGYETQYF. For the CDR3, the DNA is TGTGCCAGCAGCGTAGGTCGGGGTGGCAGGGGGTATGAGACCCAGTACTTC. V usage is TRBV9 and J usage is TRBJ2-5, with TRBD1 identical over 7 bases. The CDR3 has 17 residues. Germline CDR1 and CDR2: SGDLS and YYNGEE. J was trimmed by 5 bases and V by 0 bases; bases with no gene match: 13.

This clone has just one count. V usage is TRBV6-1 and J usage is TRBJ2-3; the D gene is possibly TRBD1 (5 bases). Trimming removed 4 bases from V and 5 bases from J, with 16 bases in between. CDR3 size: 15 residues. Germline CDR1 MNHNS, CDR2 SASEGT. This CDR3 reads CASSAGNRLKDTQYF. The CDR3 DNA sequence: TGTGCCAGCAGTGCAGGGAACCGACTTAAAGATACGCAGTATTTT.

This clone was seen a handful of times. The chain uses TRBV29-1 and TRBJ2-3; the match to TRBD1 covers 7 bases. This CDR3 contains 13 residues. Germline V gene sequence: CDR1 SQVTM, CDR2 ANQGSEA. J lost 3 bases, V lost 5 bases, and 5 bases had no gene match. CDR3 DNA sequence: TGCAGCGTTCTCAACAGGGGTACAGATACGCAGTATTTT. The encoded protein is CSVLNRGTDTQYF.

V gene TRBV5-4 combines with J gene TRBJ2-2, with D possibly matching TRBD2 (6 bases). Trimming took 4 bases from V and 0 from J, leaving 10 bases between them. This CDR3 comprises 15 residues. Germline assignment: CDR1 SGHNT and CDR2 YYREEE (reference sequence). In DNA, the CDR3 is TGTGCCAGCAGCCCCGGGACTCCGAACACCGGGGAGCTGTTTTTT. This codes for CASSPGTPNTGELFF.

CDR3 amino acids: CASSALRSEAFF. In DNA, the CDR3 is TGTGCCAGCAGCGCCCTGAGGTCTGAAGCTTTCTTT. The chain is built from TRBV9 and TRBJ1-1, with D uncertain. Trimming took off 3 bases at V and 6 bases at J, with 9 bases between the two ends. CDR1 SGDLS and CDR2 YYNGEE come from the germline V gene. The CDR3 loop spans 12 amino acids.

This chain connects TRBV28 to TRBJ2-1; TRBD2 might be the D (5 bases). Germline CDR1 is MDHEN and CDR2 is SYDVKM. V was clipped by 8 bases and J by 4 bases, with 12 bases between them. This CDR3 is 13 amino acids long. Here the CDR3 reads CASAGGLYNEQFF. CDR3 bases: TGTGCCAGCGCTGGCGGGCTTTACAATGAGCAGTTCTTC.

This chain uses TRBV7-9 with TRBJ2-1, with 10 bases lining up with TRBD1. Germline-derived CDR1 and CDR2 are SEHNR and FQNEAQ (reference sequence). The CDR3 totals 16 residues. V was clipped by 5 bases and J by 9 bases; unmatched bases: 13. The DNA of the CDR3 is TGTGCCAGCAGCGACGCTGGGACAGGGGAGTTCGGTGAGCAGTTCTTC. Its translation: CASSDAGTGEFGEQFF.

This sequence joins TRBV7-6 and TRBJ1-2; tentatively, D is TRBD1 (6 bases). Germline CDR1 is SGHVS and CDR2 is FNYEAQ. The CDR3 runs 13 residues. V was pared by 5 bases and J by 8 bases, with 15 bases between. The DNA for the CDR3 is TGTGCCAGCAGCACATACCAAGGGGGAGGCTACACCTTC. It specifies CASSTYQGGGYTF.

The genes are TRBV30 and TRBJ2-2; D unclear. This CDR3 is 14 amino acids long. Germline CDR1 and CDR2: GTSNPN and SVGIG (reference sequence). CDR3 sequence: CALSMERNTGELFF. The CDR3 DNA reads TGTGCTCTCTCGATGGAGCGGAACACCGGGGAGCTGTTTTTT.

The genes are TRBV7-3 and TRBJ2-3; 11 bases are a match to TRBD2. The V and J ends lost 4 bases and 1 base, in that order; junction bases with no gene match: 7. CDR1 is SGHTA and CDR2 is FQGTGA in the germline V gene. The CDR3 is 17 residues long. CDR3 in amino acids: CASSYHKTSGGTDTQYF. CDR3 nucleotide sequence: TGTGCCAGCAGCTACCATAAGACTAGCGGGGGCACAGATACGCAGTATTTT.

V gene TRBV19 combines with J gene TRBJ2-2; 13 nucleotides match TRBD2. The CDR3 totals 16 residues. The trim removed 4 bases at V and 5 bases at J, leaving 4 bases unmatched. Per the germline V gene, CDR1 is LNHDA and CDR2 is SQIVND (reference sequence). Here the CDR3 reads CASSTRTSGGTGELFF. CDR3 DNA sequence: TGTGCCAGTAGTACACGGACTAGCGGGGGAACCGGGGAGCTGTTTTTT.

The rearrangement joins TRBV5-1 to TRBJ2-1, with TRBD2 identical over 8 bases. Unmatched junction bases numbered 14, after V lost 4 bases and J lost 8 bases. CDR3 size: 16 residues. Germline lookup yields CDR1 SGHRS and CDR2 YFSETQ. The CDR3 loop is CASSPAAGGRRDEQFF. As DNA, the CDR3 is TGCGCCAGCAGCCCTGCCGCGGGAGGTCGTAGGGATGAGCAGTTCTTC.

This clone was detected only once. The chain employs TRBV27 and TRBJ2-2, with 9 bases matching TRBD2. The CDR3 length is 15 residues. Unmatched junction bases numbered 3, after V lost 4 bases and J lost 3 bases. CDR1 and CDR2 (germline): MNHEY, SMNVEV (reference sequence). Written as DNA, the CDR3 is TGTGCCAGCAGTTCGGCTAGCGGGGACACCGGGGAGCTGTTTTTT. Protein product: CASSSASGDTGELFF.

V is TRBV27 and J is TRBJ1-1; D remains unclear. This CDR3 contains 14 residues. V was shortened by 5 bases and J by 0 bases, with 10 bases between the two germline ends. The germline V gene has CDR1 MNHEY and CDR2 SMNVEV (reference sequence). The CDR3 is CASSPDKMNTEAFF. The CDR3 DNA follows: TGTGCCAGCAGTCCCGACAAAATGAACACTGAAGCTTTCTTT.

As to this clone: The same CDR3 also results from other DNA sequences found in this sample. This chain links TRBV29-1 with TRBJ1-1, with no clear D. Germline lookup yields CDR1 SQVTM and CDR2 ANQGSEA. The CDR3 is 11 amino acids. V lost 5 bases and J 3 bases, leaving 7 bases between the germline ends. CDR3 sequence (DNA): TGCAGCGTTAAAGCCGACACTGAAGCTTTCTTT. It translates to CSVKADTEAFF.